Sequencing of this T cell receptor beta chain was carried out in a study of T cells after yellow fever vaccination. The overall study: Preparation of the low-cell-number fractions used SMART-Seq v4 Ultra Low Input. Whole-study results and caveats: A large majority of primary-vaccination clones showed up again after the booster (about 96% CD4, around 85% CD8).

This CDR3 contains 14 residues. CDR1 SGHTA and CDR2 FQGNSA come from the germline V gene. V lost 5 bases and J lost 2, with 13 bases in between. TCRdb fed the 5' RACE reads into MiXCR, producing one record per CDR3 protein. Of about 360,000 distinct CDR3 sequences in the sample, more than 5.5% were seen once. This clonotype has only a few counts. Its antigen is still unknown. Sequenced material: PBMCs, taken 5 days after the yellow fever booster vaccination. V and J are TRBV7-2 and TRBJ2-7; D gene unclear. This receptor was obtained from a man younger than 45 who received the YFV17D yellow fever vaccine. CDR3 in amino acids: CASSPGRKAYEQYF. The DNA of the CDR3 is TGTGCCAGCAGCCCCGGACGGAAAGCCTACGAGCAGTACTTC.